This passage covers 30 T cell receptor beta chains from one sample sequenced in a study of T cells in Graves' hyperthyroidism and ophthalmopathy. There were TCR beta CDR3 regions amplified from RNA transcripts. Primed by the HTBI set, a first-round RT-PCR was run on the TCR CDR3. TCRdb re-analysed the multiplex PCR reads in MiXCR, keeping a single row per CDR3 protein. Counted here are approximately 210,000 distinct CDR3 sequences, roughly a sixth occurring once; the ten biggest clones make up approximately 50%. Sequencing was done on a sample of blood. These receptors originate from a man aged 45-65 years with Graves' hyperthyroidism.

This clonotype has at least ten counts. The J gene is TRBJ1-1, the V gene TRBV18; 8 bases agree with TRBD1. CDR1 KGHSH and CDR2 LQKENI come from the germline V gene. This CDR3 spans 13 amino acids. J lost 6 bases, V lost 4 bases, and 4 bases had no gene match. The CDR3 sequence: CASSQQQGAEAFF. For the CDR3, the DNA is TGTGCCAGCTCACAACAACAGGGGGCTGAAGCTTTCTTT.

V usage is TRBV12-3 or TRBV12-4 and J usage is TRBJ2-2; no reliable D call. CDR3 length equals 13 residues. The V end lost 2 bases, the J end lost 5 bases, and 6 bases lay between the germline ends. The CDR3, as DNA: TGTGCCAGCAGTTTATTCGGGACCGGGGAGCTGTTTTTT. This sequence encodes CASSLFGTGELFF.

In this sample, this clonotype turned up many times. In DNA, the CDR3 is TGTGCCAGCAGTGCTGGGGGTACCAATCAGCCCCAGCATTTT. Translated, it gives CASSAGGTNQPQHF. The chain combines TRBV28 with TRBJ1-5, with D perhaps matching TRBD1 (5 bases). Trimming took 5 bases from V and 3 from J, leaving 11 bases between them. The CDR3 covers 14 residues. The germline gives CDR1 MDHEN, CDR2 SYDVKM.

The chain joins TRBV28 to TRBJ2-1; D gene ambiguous. Germline loops: CDR1 MDHEN, CDR2 SYDVKM. This CDR3 is 11 amino acids long. CDR3 in DNA: TGTGCTGGCGCTTCCTACAATGAGCAGTTCTTC. Translating gives CAGASYNEQFF.

This clonotype was seen at least ten times. The chain joins TRBV24-1 to TRBJ2-3, with 8 positions matching TRBD1. This CDR3 contains 14 residues. V trimming: 6 bases; J trimming: 0 bases; junction bases outside the gene matches: 1. In germline, CDR1 is KGHDR, CDR2 SFDVKD. Here the CDR3 reads CATSRQGSTDTQYF. Written as DNA, the CDR3 is TGTGCCACCAGTCGACAGGGGAGCACAGATACGCAGTATTTT.

This clonotype was counted many times. The V call is TRBV20-1, the J call TRBJ2-1; TRBD2 is a possible D gene (5 bases). The V gene's germline CDR1 is DFQATT and CDR2 SNEGSKA (reference sequence). The V end was cut by 1 base, the J end by 3 bases, with 7 bases between. This CDR3 spans 13 amino acids. In DNA, the CDR3 is TGCAGTGCTAGAGGCGGGCTCTACAATGAGCAGTTCTTC. It codes for CSARGGLYNEQFF.

At least ten counts were recorded for this clonotype. The J gene is TRBJ2-7, the V gene TRBV28; D may be TRBD1 (6 bases). Germline lookup yields CDR1 MDHEN and CDR2 SYDVKM. CDR3 length equals 12 residues. Here the CDR3 reads CAVEGVVYEQYF. The CDR3 DNA follows: TGTGCGGTTGAGGGGGTTGTCTACGAGCAGTACTTC. Combining the CDR3 with reference TRBV28 and TRBJ2-7 gives the whole variable domain DVKVTQSSRYLVKRTGEKVFLECVQDMDHENMFWYRQDPGLGLRLIYFSYDVKMKEKGDIPEGYSVSREKKERFSLILESASTNQTSMYLCAVEGVVYEQYFGPGTRLTVT.

This clonotype has at least ten counts. The chain combines TRBV27 with TRBJ1-2, with TRBD1 matching 7 bases. V gave up 4 bases and J gave up 4 bases; unmatched junction bases: 15. This CDR3 has 17 amino acids. CDR1 and CDR2 (germline): MNHEY, SMNVEV (reference sequence). CDR3 sequence (DNA): TGTGCCAGCAGTTCTGGACTGGGACAGCCGTCGGGCTATGGCTACACCTTC. Its protein product is CASSSGLGQPSGYGYTF.

Of note for this clonotype: This may arise from a read error, as a much more abundant clone is one base away. This chain joins TRBV5-1 and TRBJ2-3; D unresolved. The germline V and J ends were trimmed by 0 bases and 2 bases, with 7 bases remaining between them. This CDR3 region has 14 residues. Germline V lookup: CDR1 SGHRS, CDR2 YFSETQ. CDR3 sequence (DNA): TGCGCCAGCAGCTTGGAACTACCCACAGATACGCAGTATTTT. Its translation is CASSLELPTDTQYF.

The rearrangement uses TRBV27 and TRBJ1-2, with a tentative D call TRBD1 (6 bases). Deletions cut 3 bases from V and 6 bases from J, with 14 bases between. CDR1 and CDR2 from the germline V gene are MNHEY and SMNVEV (reference sequence). The CDR3 runs 14 residues. CDR3: CASSFRTGFDGYTF. The CDR3 nucleotides read TGTGCCAGCAGTTTCAGAACAGGGTTCGATGGCTACACCTTC.

Concerning this clonotype: Since the CDR3 does not end with the conserved phenylalanine or tryptophan, this likely comes from a read error. The genes are TRBV12-5 and TRBJ1-2; 7 positions agree with TRBD1. CDR3 length: 16 amino acids. Trimming at V came to 6 bases and at J to 5 bases, leaving 15 bases not matched to a gene. Germline CDR1 is LGHNT and CDR2 is FRNRAP. The CDR3 nucleotides read TGTGCTAGTGGCCGGACAGGTGGCTTCGAACTATATGGCTACACCCTC. Translation gives CASGRTGGFELYGYTL.

V is TRBV6-1 and J is TRBJ1-4; TRBD1 aligns across 7 bases. V was clipped by 2 bases and J by 7 bases; unmatched bases: 1. The CDR3 is made up of 13 amino acids. Germline CDR1 MNHNS, CDR2 SASEGT. CDR3 protein: CASSEQGGEKLFF. DNA of the CDR3: TGTGCCAGCAGTGAACAGGGGGGTGAAAAACTGTTTTTT.

This clonotype has only a few counts. The rearrangement uses TRBV9 and TRBJ2-7; D gene unclear. The CDR3 has 14 residues. Trimming removed 3 bases from V and 1 base from J, with 11 bases in between. Germline V gene data show CDR1 as SGDLS and CDR2 as YYNGEE. CDR3 residues: CASSAIPGSYEQYF. In DNA form, the CDR3 reads TGTGCCAGCAGCGCGATCCCAGGTTCCTACGAGCAGTACTTC.

This clonotype was counted ten times or more. The J gene is TRBJ2-5, the V gene TRBV5-8; D call uncertain. The CDR3 extends over 12 amino acids. The ends were cut back, 0 bases at V and 5 bases at J, with 5 bases in the middle. The V gene's germline CDR1 is SGHTS and CDR2 YDEGEE. CDR3 amino acids: CASSLARETQYF. In nucleotides, the CDR3 is TGTGCCAGCAGCTTGGCCAGGGAGACCCAGTACTTC.

The J gene is TRBJ2-1, the V gene TRBV5-4, with TRBD2 matching over 15 bases. In germline, CDR1 is SGHNT, CDR2 YYREEE (reference sequence). This CDR3 is 15 amino acids long. Unmatched junction bases numbered 2, after V lost 2 bases and J lost 8 bases. The CDR3 region is CASSLGLAGGDEQFF. DNA for the CDR3: TGTGCCAGCAGCTTAGGACTAGCGGGAGGGGATGAGCAGTTCTTC.

This clonotype showed up just a few times. This chain links TRBV7-9 with TRBJ2-1; D tentatively fits TRBD1 or TRBD2 (6 bases each). The germline gives CDR1 SEHNR, CDR2 FQNEAQ (reference sequence). CDR3 length: 13 residues. Trimming removed 4 bases from V and 9 bases from J, with 13 bases in between. The CDR3 bases are TGTGCCAGCAGCTCATGGGGGGCAGGTGAGCAGTTCTTC. Translating gives CASSSWGAGEQFF.

This clonotype was observed a handful of times. For the CDR3, the DNA is TGTGCCAGCAGTCAGACCGACGGTCTGGGGGTAGAGACCCAGTACTTC. This sequence encodes CASSQTDGLGVETQYF. This sequence joins TRBV6-1 and TRBJ2-5; the D call may be TRBD1 or TRBD2 (5 bases each). The germline CDR1 and CDR2 sequences are MNHNS and SASEGT. The ends were cut back, 5 bases at V and 4 bases at J, with 20 bases in the middle. This CDR3 contains 16 residues.

This clonotype has a count of ten or more. V is TRBV20-1 and J is TRBJ2-7, with D perhaps TRBD1 (5 bases). CDR3 size: 15 residues. The V and J ends lost 5 bases and 3 bases respectively, with 20 bases between them. Germline assignment: CDR1 DFQATT and CDR2 SNEGSKA (reference sequence). CDR3 amino acids: CSAPPFQGSIYEQYF. CDR3 nucleotide sequence: TGCAGTGCTCCTCCCTTCCAGGGTTCTATCTACGAGCAGTACTTC.

This clonotype was seen a few times. The rearrangement joins TRBV9 to TRBJ2-7, with 8 bases lining up with TRBD2. The CDR3 runs 14 residues. J lost 2 bases, V lost 4 bases, and 5 bases had no gene match. The germline V gene encodes CDR1 SGDLS and CDR2 YYNGEE. The CDR3 DNA is TGTGCCAGCAGCCCCACGGGGGGGACCTACGAGCAGTACTTC. This encodes CASSPTGGTYEQYF. Full variable domain (outside the CDR3, taken from reference TRBV9 and TRBJ2-7): DSGVTQTPKHLITATGQRVTLRCSPRSGDLSVYWYQQSLDQGLQFLIQYYNGEERAKGNILERFSAQQFPDLHSELNLSSLELGDSALYFCASSPTGGTYEQYFGPGTRLTVT.

The chain joins TRBV7-2 to TRBJ1-5, with D uncertain. Germline V gene lookup returns CDR1 SGHTA and CDR2 FQGNSA. The length of the CDR3 is 15 residues. Deletions cut 0 bases from V and 1 base from J, with 7 bases between. The CDR3 sequence: CASSLAFGSNQPQHF. The CDR3 nucleotides read TGTGCCAGCAGCTTAGCGTTTGGGAGCAATCAGCCCCAGCATTTT.

This clonotype was observed many times. The chain employs TRBV10-3 and TRBJ1-5; the D is unclear. The CDR3 runs 15 residues. CDR1 is ENHRY and CDR2 is SYGVKD in the germline V gene. V was cut by 6 bases and J by 0 bases, with 12 bases left in between. As DNA, the CDR3 is TGTGCCATCAGGCAAGATGACAATAGCAATCAGCCCCAGCATTTT. This gives the protein CAIRQDDNSNQPQHF.

Ten or more counts support this clonotype. The gene calls are TRBV28 and TRBJ1-2; weak D call: TRBD1 (5 bases). Germline V lookup: CDR1 MDHEN, CDR2 SYDVKM. V was pared by 5 bases and J by 4 bases, with 17 bases between. The CDR3 sequence is 15 residues long. CDR3 coding DNA: TGTGCCAGCAGTGGGGCGGACGGGAAAACCTATGGCTACACCTTC. It encodes CASSGADGKTYGYTF.

This clonotype was counted at least ten times. This sequence joins TRBV27 and TRBJ2-1; 13 nucleotides align to TRBD2. CDR1 MNHEY and CDR2 SMNVEV come from the germline V gene (reference sequence). CDR3 size: 21 residues. The V gene end was trimmed by 0 bases and the J gene end by 0 bases; junction bases not matched to a gene: 11. The CDR3 is CASSLSGTSGISLISYNEQFF. CDR3 coding DNA: TGTGCCAGCAGTTTATCGGGGACTAGCGGGATATCCCTAATCTCCTACAATGAGCAGTTCTTC.

At least ten counts were recorded for this clonotype. This chain links TRBV7-6 with TRBJ2-7; tentative D call: TRBD1 (6 bases). CDR3 size: 16 residues. Between the trimmed V and J ends, which lost 5 bases and 0 bases, there was a span of 17 bases. Germline V CDR1 and CDR2: SGHVS, FNYEAQ. The CDR3 sequence is CASSPHPGVSSYEQYF. In DNA form, the CDR3 reads TGTGCCAGCAGCCCTCACCCAGGGGTTAGCTCCTACGAGCAGTACTTC. The full variable domain, completed using reference TRBV7-6 and TRBJ2-7, is GAGVSQSPRYKVTKRGQDVALRCDPISGHVSLYWYRQALGQGPEFLTYFNYEAQQDKSGLPNDRFSAERPEGSISTLTIQRTEQRDSAMYRCASSPHPGVSSYEQYFGPGTRLTVT.

This rearrangement joins TRBV4-1 to TRBJ2-7; 12 positions agree with TRBD2. V dropped 4 bases and J dropped 0; count of bases not matched to a gene: 7. The germline V gene has CDR1 MGHRA and CDR2 YSYEKL. This CDR3 is built from 17 residues. Here the CDR3 DNA reads TGCGCCAGCAGCCGCGGACTAGCGGGGAAATTCTCCTACGAGCAGTACTTC. It specifies CASSRGLAGKFSYEQYF.

V usage is TRBV7-9 and J usage is TRBJ1-5, with 8 bases aligning to TRBD1. The trim removed 11 bases at V and 2 bases at J, leaving 14 bases unmatched. The CDR3 extends over 16 amino acids. Per germline, CDR1 SEHNR and CDR2 FQNEAQ (reference sequence). This CDR3 reads CAGAKDRVGGNQPQHF. Here the CDR3 DNA reads TGTGCCGGCGCTAAGGACAGGGTCGGTGGCAATCAGCCCCAGCATTTT.

The chain is built from TRBV2 and TRBJ2-3, with 11 positions matching TRBD2. This CDR3 has 16 residues. The germline gives CDR1 SNHLY, CDR2 FYNNEI. Trimming at V came to 8 bases and at J to 5 bases, leaving 12 bases not matched to a gene. The DNA for the CDR3 is TGTGCCAGCGAGGAGGGGGGGACTAGCGGAGGAGATACGCAGTATTTT. Its translation: CASEEGGTSGGDTQYF.

The sample holds many counts of this clonotype. The chain carries TRBV28 and TRBJ2-7; D is possibly TRBD1 (5 bases). V lost 8 bases and J 2 bases, leaving 19 bases between the germline ends. Germline-derived CDR1 and CDR2 are MDHEN and SYDVKM. The CDR3 totals 15 residues. CDR3 region: CASCVVQGRTYEQYF. The CDR3 nucleotides are TGTGCCAGCTGCGTGGTCCAGGGAAGAACCTACGAGCAGTACTTC.

This clonotype was detected ten times or more. This chain connects TRBV6-2 or TRBV6-3 to TRBJ2-1; 7 bases align to TRBD2. CDR3 size: 14 residues. Germline V CDR1 and CDR2: MNHEY, SVGEGT. Trimming at V came to 11 bases and at J to 7 bases, leaving 14 bases not matched to a gene. CDR3 loop: CASLQSGIKNEQFF. Written as DNA, the CDR3 is TGTGCCTCCCTCCAGAGCGGGATTAAGAATGAGCAGTTCTTC.

The chain joins TRBV5-1 to TRBJ2-5; D unclear. The CDR3 is 13 amino acids. Germline V CDR1 and CDR2: SGHRS, YFSETQ. Trimming took 0 bases from V and 4 from J, leaving 7 bases between them. The CDR3, as DNA: TGCGCCAGCAGCTTGGGGTGGTCAGAGACCCAGTACTTC. This gives the protein CASSLGWSETQYF. The whole variable domain, remainder taken from reference TRBV5-1 and TRBJ2-5, is KAGVTQTPRYLIKTRGQQVTLSCSPISGHRSVSWYQQTPGQGLQFLFEYFSETQRNKGNFPGRFSGRQFSNSRSEMNVSTLELGDSALYLCASSLGWSETQYFGPGTRLLVL.